This entry describes one T cell receptor (beta chain). This entry comes from a study of blood T cell repertoires in COVID-19. Authors' data handling: Estimated nucleated cell counts came from reference gene primer amplification. The data were produced by immunoSEQ multiplex PCR, yet TCRdb's version contains in-frame clones alone and is incomplete. V, J and clone size derive from that table, while D and trimming were established from the DNA sequence. The sample holds 210,000 or so clones; around nine tenths are singletons and the top ten take roughly 10%. Sequencing was done on a sample of PBMCs or T cells enriched from blood (not recorded which). The receptor's source is a man younger than 45 who had recovered from COVID-19.

The CDR3 coding sequence is TGTGCCAGCAGCCAAGGACACTCCTACGAGCAGTACTTC. It encodes CASSQGHSYEQYF. The V and J genes are TRBV11-3 and TRBJ2-7; tentatively, D is TRBD1 (5 bases). The germline V gene has CDR1 SGHNT and CDR2 YENEEA. V was shortened by 5 bases and J by 0 bases, with 8 bases between the two germline ends. CDR3 length: 13 amino acids.